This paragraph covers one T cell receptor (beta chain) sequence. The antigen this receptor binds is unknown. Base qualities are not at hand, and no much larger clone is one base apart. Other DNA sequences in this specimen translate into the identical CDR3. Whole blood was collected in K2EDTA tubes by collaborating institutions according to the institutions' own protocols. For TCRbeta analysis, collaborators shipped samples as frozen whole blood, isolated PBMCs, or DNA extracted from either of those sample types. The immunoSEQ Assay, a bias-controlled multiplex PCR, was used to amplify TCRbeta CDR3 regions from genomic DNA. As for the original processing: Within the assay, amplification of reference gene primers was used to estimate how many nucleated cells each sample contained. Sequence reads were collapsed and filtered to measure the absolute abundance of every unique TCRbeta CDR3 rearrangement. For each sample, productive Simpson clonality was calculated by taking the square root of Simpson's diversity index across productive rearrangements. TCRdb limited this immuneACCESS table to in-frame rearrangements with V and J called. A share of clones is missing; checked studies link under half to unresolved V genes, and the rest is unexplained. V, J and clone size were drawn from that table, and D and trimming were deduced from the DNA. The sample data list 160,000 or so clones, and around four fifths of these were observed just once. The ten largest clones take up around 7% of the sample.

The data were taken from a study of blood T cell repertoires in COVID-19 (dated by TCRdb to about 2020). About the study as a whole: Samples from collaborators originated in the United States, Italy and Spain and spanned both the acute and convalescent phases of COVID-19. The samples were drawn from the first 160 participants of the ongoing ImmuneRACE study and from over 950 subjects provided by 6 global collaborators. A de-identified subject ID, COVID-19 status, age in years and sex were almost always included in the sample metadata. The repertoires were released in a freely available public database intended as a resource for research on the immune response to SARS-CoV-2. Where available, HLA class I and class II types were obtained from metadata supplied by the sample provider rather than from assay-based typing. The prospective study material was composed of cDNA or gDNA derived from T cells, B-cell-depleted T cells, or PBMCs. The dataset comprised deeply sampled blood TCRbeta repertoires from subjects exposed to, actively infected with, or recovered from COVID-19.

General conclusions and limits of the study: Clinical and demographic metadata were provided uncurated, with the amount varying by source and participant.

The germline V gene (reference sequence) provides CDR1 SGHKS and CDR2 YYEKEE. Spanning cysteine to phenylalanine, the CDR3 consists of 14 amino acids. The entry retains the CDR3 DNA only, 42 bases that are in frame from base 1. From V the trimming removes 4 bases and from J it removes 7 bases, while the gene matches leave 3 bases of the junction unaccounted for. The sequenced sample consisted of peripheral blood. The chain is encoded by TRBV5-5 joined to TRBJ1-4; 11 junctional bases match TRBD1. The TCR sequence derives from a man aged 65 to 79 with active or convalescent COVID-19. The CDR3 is CASSLGTGGEKLFF. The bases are TGTGCCAGCAGCCTCGGGACAGGGGGTGAAAAACTGTTTTTT.